This TCR beta chain is from a study of CD8+CD57+ T cells in acquired aplastic anemia. Overall study context: The average for DNA from sorted CD4+ and CD8+ cells was 3.2 ug. Sequencing produced an average of about 11 million reads per healthy donor for CD4+ cells. The study, taken as a whole, reports: Researchers report that about 28 CD8+ CDR3 sequences appeared in both patients and controls.

The sample holds many counts of this clonotype. The target antigen is unknown. Trimming took 1 base from V and 7 from J, leaving 16 bases between them. CDR3 size: 15 residues. Per the germline V gene, CDR1 is SEHNR and CDR2 is FQNEAQ (reference sequence). TCR beta VDJ and CDR3 profiles were obtained from a genomic DNA template. Each CDR3 protein gets one entry after TCRdb re-called the reads with MiXCR. The sample shows 150,000 to 200,000 distinct CDR3 sequences, roughly 40% of them seen only once. The receptor comes from a human donor in good health. The V gene is TRBV7-9, the J gene TRBJ2-5, with D perhaps matching TRBD1 (5 bases). The specimen sequenced was sorted CD4+, CD8+, or CD8+CD57+ T cells (not recorded which) from PBMCs. The CDR3 DNA follows: TGTGCCAGCAGCTTAGGTTGGGGCCAGGCACGGACCCAGTACTTC. Translation: CASSLGWGQARTQYF.